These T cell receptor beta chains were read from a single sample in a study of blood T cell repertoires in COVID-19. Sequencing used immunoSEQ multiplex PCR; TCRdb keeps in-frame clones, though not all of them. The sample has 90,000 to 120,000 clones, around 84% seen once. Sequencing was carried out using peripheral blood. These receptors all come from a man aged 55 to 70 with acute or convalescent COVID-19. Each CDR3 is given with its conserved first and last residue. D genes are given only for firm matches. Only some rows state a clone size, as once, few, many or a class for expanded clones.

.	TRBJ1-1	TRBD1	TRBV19	CASSTHRGTEAFF	TGTGCCAGTAGTACCCACAGGGGTACTGAAGCTTTCTTT
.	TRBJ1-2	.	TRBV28	CASSTPAPGEDYGYTF	TGTGCCAGCAGTACACCGGCCCCGGGGGAGGACTATGGCTACACCTTC
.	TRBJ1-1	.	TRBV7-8	CASSLEGGFLTEAFF	TGTGCCAGCAGCTTAGAAGGGGGTTTTTTGACTGAAGCTTTCTTT
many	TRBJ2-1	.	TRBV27	CASTQVLDSGSNEQFF	TGTGCCAGCACCCAGGTTTTGGACAGCGGTAGCAATGAGCAGTTCTTC
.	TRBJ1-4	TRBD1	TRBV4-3	CASSPYLEQGNEKLFF	TGCGCCAGCAGCCCGTATTTAGAACAGGGGAATGAAAAACTGTTTTTT
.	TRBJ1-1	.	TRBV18	CASSPRTENTEAFF	TGTGCCAGCTCACCAAGGACAGAGAACACTGAAGCTTTCTTT
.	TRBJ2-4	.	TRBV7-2	CASSPGYRNIQYF	TGTGCCAGCAGCCCCGGTTACAGAAACATTCAGTACTTC
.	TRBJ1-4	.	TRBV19	CASSTRAATNEKLFF	TGTGCCAGTAGCACTCGTGCTGCAACTAATGAAAAACTGTTTTTT
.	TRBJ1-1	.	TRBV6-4	CASSRRGDTEAFF	TGTGCCAGCAGTCGCAGGGGCGACACTGAAGCTTTCTTT
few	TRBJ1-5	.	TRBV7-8	CASSPVGSQPQHF	TGTGCCAGCAGCCCAGTGGGGAGTCAGCCCCAGCATTTT
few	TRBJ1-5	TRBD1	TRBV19	CASSPKTGAQPQHF	TGTGCCAGTAGTCCCAAAACAGGGGCCCAGCCCCAGCATTTT
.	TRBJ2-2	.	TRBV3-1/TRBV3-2	CASSHKRGAYNGELFF	TGTGCCAGCAGCCACAAACGCGGGGCCTACAACGGGGAGCTGTTTTTT
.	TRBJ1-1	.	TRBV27	CASTPSGGRTEAFF	TGTGCCAGCACCCCATCGGGAGGGAGGACTGAAGCTTTCTTT
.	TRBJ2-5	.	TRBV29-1	CSVDFGRITAQYF	TGCAGCGTTGATTTTGGCAGGATAACGGCCCAGTACTTC
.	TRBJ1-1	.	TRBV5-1	CASSSLNRAPMNTEAFF	TGCGCCAGCAGCTCGTTGAACAGGGCCCCAATGAACACTGAAGCTTTCTTT
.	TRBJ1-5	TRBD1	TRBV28	CASSRDRGSLMAQHF	TGTGCCAGCAGCCGGGACAGGGGGTCCCTTATGGCCCAGCATTTT
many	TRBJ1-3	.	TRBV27	CASSLDHTSGNTIYF	TGTGCCAGCAGTTTAGATCACACCTCTGGAAACACCATATATTTT
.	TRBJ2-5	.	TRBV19	CASSLTVSQETQYF	TGTGCCAGTAGTTTGACAGTCTCCCAAGAGACCCAGTACTTC
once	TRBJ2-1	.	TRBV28	CASRNYRSSYNEQFF	TGTGCCAGCCGTAACTACAGGAGCTCCTACAATGAGCAGTTCTTC
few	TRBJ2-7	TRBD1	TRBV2	CATSGQGYEQYF	TGTGCCACCTCTGGACAGGGGTACGAGCAGTACTTC
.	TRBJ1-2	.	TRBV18	CASSLGPSPVYGYTF	TGTGCCAGCTCTCTGGGCCCCTCTCCTGTTTATGGCTACACCTTC
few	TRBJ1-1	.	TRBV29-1	CSVETGSGTEAFF	TGCAGCGTGGAAACAGGGTCGGGCACTGAAGCTTTCTTT
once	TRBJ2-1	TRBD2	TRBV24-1	CATSDSGLAGVVEQFF	TGTGCCACCAGTGATTCGGGACTAGCGGGAGTTGTTGAGCAGTTCTTC
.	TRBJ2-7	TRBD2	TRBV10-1	CASSAGGSYEQYF	TGCGCCAGCAGTGCGGGGGGTTCCTACGAGCAGTACTTC
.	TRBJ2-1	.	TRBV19	CASSIDLVRPFF	TGTGCCAGTAGTATCGACCTAGTTAGACCGTTCTTC
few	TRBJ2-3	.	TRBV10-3	CAIARTGARTDTQYF	TGTGCCATCGCGCGAACAGGAGCACGCACAGATACGCAGTATTTT